The rows below give T cell receptor beta chains drawn from one sample of a study of blood T cell repertoires in COVID-19. Using immunoSEQ multiplex PCR, the repertoire was profiled, and TCRdb retains in-frame clones only, with some absent. The sample carries about 150,000 clones, roughly 84% recorded once. Material: peripheral blood. These receptor sequences come from a human donor in a cohort sampled during active COVID-19. Each CDR3 is given with its conserved first and last residue. Fields, in order: CDR3 length, V gene, D gene, J gene, clone size, CDR3 protein, CDR3 DNA. The D gene is left open where the match is weak. Rows give clone size only sometimes, using once, few, many, or a class for an expanded clone.

>14|TRBV6-6|TRBD1|TRBJ2-3|-
CASSPPTGADTQYF
TGTGCCAGCAGTCCACCCACAGGGGCAGATACGCAGTATTTT
>16|TRBV19|-|TRBJ2-3|-
CASSSPGTPARGTQYF
TGTGCCAGTAGTTCCCCCGGGACACCTGCACGAGGTACGCAGTATTTT
>16|TRBV28|-|TRBJ2-1|-
CASISAAPYSYNEQFF
TGTGCCAGCATCTCGGCGGCCCCTTACTCCTACAATGAGCAGTTCTTC
>14|TRBV9|-|TRBJ1-2|few
CASSPTERGYGYTF
TGTGCCAGCAGCCCTACTGAGAGGGGGTATGGCTACACCTTC
>16|TRBV19|TRBD1|TRBJ1-2|-
CASSIARTGFNYGYTF
TGTGCCAGTAGTATAGCCAGGACAGGGTTTAACTATGGCTACACCTTC
>15|TRBV5-4|-|TRBJ2-7|-
CASSLPTGVNYEQYF
TGTGCCAGCAGCTTGCCCACAGGAGTTAACTACGAGCAGTACTTC
>15|TRBV4-1|-|TRBJ1-4|-
CASSQGGEKWEKLFF
TGCGCCAGCAGCCAAGGAGGAGAGAAATGGGAAAAACTGTTTTTT
>14|TRBV29-1|-|TRBJ1-3|-
CSARPGFEGNTIYF
TGCAGCGCCCGACCCGGTTTCGAGGGTAACACCATATATTTT
>13|TRBV19|-|TRBJ2-7|-
CASSKQADHEQYF
TGTGCCAGTAGTAAGCAGGCCGACCACGAGCAGTACTTC
>14|TRBV27|-|TRBJ1-2|-
CASSPRQANYGYTF
TGTGCCAGCAGTCCCCGACAGGCTAACTATGGCTACACCTTC
>16|TRBV25-1|-|TRBJ1-1|few
CASSEAGTTLNTEAFF
TGTGCCAGCAGTGAAGCTGGGACAACCCTGAACACTGAAGCTTTCTTT
>13|TRBV19|-|TRBJ2-1|-
CASRNYQGGEQFF
TGTGCCAGTAGAAACTATCAGGGAGGCGAGCAGTTCTTC
>17|TRBV7-6|TRBD1|TRBJ1-6|-
CASSLGQGGSYNSPLHF
TGTGCCAGCAGCTTAGGACAGGGAGGATCCTATAATTCACCCCTCCACTTT
>14|TRBV6-5|-|TRBJ2-1|-
CASLGGVAYNEQFF
TGTGCCAGTCTTGGCGGGGTCGCCTACAATGAGCAGTTCTTC
>14|TRBV2|TRBD1|TRBJ1-4|once
CASSSGTAFTKLFF
TGTGCCAGCAGTTCCGGGACAGCCTTCACGAAACTGTTTTTT
>17|TRBV7-3|TRBD2|TRBJ2-5|once
CASSLAGTNRGQETQYF
TGTGCCAGCAGCCTGGCCGGGACTAATCGAGGCCAAGAGACCCAGTACTTC
>14|TRBV5-8|-|TRBJ2-3|-
CASSIPGDTDTQYF
TGTGCCAGCAGCATACCGGGAGACACAGATACGCAGTATTTT
>13|TRBV10-3|TRBD1|TRBJ1-5|-
CAVGGTGNQPQHF
TGTGCCGTGGGAGGGACAGGAAATCAGCCCCAGCATTTT
>14|TRBV18|-|TRBJ1-4|-
CASSPPGAPEKLFF
TGTGCCAGCTCACCACCGGGGGCGCCGGAAAAACTGTTTTTT
>16|TRBV5-1|-|TRBJ1-6|-
CASSPRTEVFNSPLHF
TGCGCCAGCAGCCCAAGGACAGAGGTCTTTAATTCACCCCTCCACTTT
>13|TRBV19|-|TRBJ1-5|-
CASTISGQPSQHF
TGTGCCAGTACCATTAGCGGCCAGCCGTCCCAGCATTTT
>16|TRBV6-5|TRBD1|TRBJ1-1|once
CASSYLGQGEDTEAFF
TGTGCCAGCAGTTATTTGGGACAGGGTGAGGACACTGAAGCTTTCTTT
>17|TRBV28|-|TRBJ1-1|-
CASSLLVGQGRDTEAFF
TGTGCCAGCAGTTTATTGGTGGGCCAGGGGAGGGACACTGAAGCTTTCTTT
>13|TRBV10-3|-|TRBJ1-2|-
CATALAANYGYTF
TGTGCCACCGCGTTGGCGGCTAACTATGGCTACACCTTC
>17|TRBV7-7|-|TRBJ2-2|-
CASRLLPTGKGTGELFF
TGTGCCAGCAGACTCCTCCCCACGGGGAAAGGCACCGGGGAGCTGTTTTTT
>14|TRBV27|-|TRBJ1-4|-
CASSLSTFDEKLFF
TGTGCCAGCAGTTTATCCACATTTGATGAAAAACTGTTTTTT
>15|TRBV18|TRBD1|TRBJ1-2|-
CASSLGTGGANGYTF
TGTGCCAGCTCACTTGGGACAGGGGGCGCGAATGGCTACACCTTC
>15|TRBV5-4|-|TRBJ2-3|-
CASGRSLEAADTQYF
TGTGCCAGCGGAAGGTCTCTAGAGGCGGCGGATACGCAGTATTTT
>14|TRBV15|-|TRBJ2-3|-
CATSSLRGPDTQYF
TGTGCCACCAGCAGCCTCAGGGGCCCAGATACGCAGTATTTT
>14|TRBV5-6|TRBD1|TRBJ2-7|-
CASSWTGTSYEQYF
TGTGCCAGCAGCTGGACAGGGACTTCCTACGAGCAGTACTTC
>18|TRBV7-9|TRBD2|TRBJ2-1|-
CASSLVTAASGGYNEQFF
TGTGCCAGCAGCTTAGTCACCGCGGCTAGCGGGGGCTACAATGAGCAGTTCTTC
>15|TRBV28|TRBD2|TRBJ2-1|few
CASSSPGSGEVEQFF
TGTGCCAGCAGTTCTCCGGGTAGCGGGGAGGTTGAGCAGTTCTTC
>15|TRBV4-1|TRBD1|TRBJ2-2|-
CASSQQGEGTGELFF
TGCGCCAGCAGCCAACAGGGGGAAGGGACCGGGGAGCTGTTTTTT
>13|TRBV7-2|-|TRBJ1-4|once
CASSFIRGEKLFF
TGTGCCAGCAGCTTTATCCGAGGGGAAAAACTGTTTTTT
>18|TRBV5-1|-|TRBJ1-4|once
CASSLALNNRAFNEKLFF
TGCGCCAGCAGCTTAGCCCTCAACAACAGGGCCTTTAATGAAAAACTGTTTTTT
>14|TRBV3-1/TRBV3-2|-|TRBJ1-2|once
CASSQGQGRSGYTF
TGTGCCAGCAGCCAAGGGCAGGGAAGGTCTGGCTACACCTTC
>16|TRBV19|TRBD1|TRBJ1-5|-
CASSIVGQGEGQPQHF
TGTGCCAGTAGTATAGTCGGACAGGGCGAAGGACAGCCCCAGCATTTT
>17|TRBV7-9|TRBD1|TRBJ1-3|-
CASSRKTGLSSGNTIYF
TGTGCCAGCAGCCGCAAGACAGGGCTTAGTTCTGGAAACACCATATATTTT
>12|TRBV28|-|TRBJ2-2|-
CAVEGNTGELFF
TGTGCCGTCGAGGGGAACACCGGGGAGCTGTTTTTT